The 26 T cell receptor beta chains below were found in one sample sequenced in a study of OX40 agonist ivuxolimab in advanced cancers. The library was built by means of the immunoSEQ multiplex PCR assay. Held by TCRdb, this immuneACCESS table contains in-frame sequences only and omits some clones. Under half of the omission traces to an unresolved V gene where checked; the cause of the rest is unknown. A total of tens of thousands of clones appear in this sample, 80% to 90% of them only once. Roughly 25% of the sample belongs to the ten largest clones. The material was CD4+ or CD8+ T cells sorted from blood, obtained in a trial of the OX40 agonist ivuxolimab. The receptors originated from an adult with an advanced solid tumor such as melanoma, head and neck, liver or kidney cancer.

The chain employs TRBV7-2 and TRBJ2-3; no clear D gene. The CDR3 extends over 14 amino acids. Deletions cut 1 base from V and 0 bases from J, with 5 bases between. CDR1 SGHTA and CDR2 FQGNSA come from the germline V gene. The CDR3 is CASSLGWSTDTQYF. CDR3 nucleotide sequence: TGTGCCAGCAGCTTAGGGTGGAGCACAGATACGCAGTATTTT.

The rearrangement joins TRBV11-2 to TRBJ2-1; a weak D match, TRBD1 (6 bases). Germline-derived CDR1 and CDR2 are SGHAT and FQNNGV. The V and J ends lost 2 bases and 10 bases respectively, with 21 bases between them. This CDR3 has 16 amino acids. CDR3 residues: CASSLFRTATDREQFF. The CDR3 nucleotides are TGTGCCAGCAGCTTATTTCGGACAGCGACCGATAGGGAGCAGTTCTTC. Combining the CDR3 with reference TRBV11-2 and TRBJ2-1 gives the whole variable domain EAGVAQSPRYKIIEKRQSVAFWCNPISGHATLYWYQQILGQGPKLLIQFQNNGVVDDSQLPKDRFSAERLKGVDSTLKIQPAKLEDSAVYLCASSLFRTATDREQFFGPGTRLTVL.

This sequence joins TRBV19 and TRBJ1-1; no reliable D call. Deletions cut 6 bases from V and 0 bases from J, with 20 bases between. The CDR3 is 17 amino acids. The germline CDR1 and CDR2 sequences are LNHDA and SQIVND (reference sequence). CDR3 sequence: CASRNRDTEVMNTEAFF. The CDR3 DNA reads TGTGCCAGTAGAAATCGCGACACTGAGGTTATGAACACTGAAGCTTTCTTT.

The chain joins TRBV25-1 to TRBJ2-3; D is unclear. CDR3 length: 14 residues. V lost 3 bases, J lost 7 bases, and 14 bases lay in between. Germline V gene lookup returns CDR1 MGHDK and CDR2 SYGVNS. DNA of the CDR3: TGTGCCAGCAGTGATTGGCAGGTTAAAAATACGCAGTATTTT. Its protein is CASSDWQVKNTQYF.

V is TRBV7-9 and J is TRBJ2-2; D remains unclear. V was clipped by 2 bases and J by 6 bases, with 10 bases between them. Germline V lookup: CDR1 SEHNR, CDR2 FQNEAQ (reference sequence). This CDR3 has 14 residues. The CDR3 region is CASSLLAAAGELFF. CDR3 nucleotides: TGTGCCAGCAGCTTACTTGCGGCGGCCGGGGAGCTGTTTTTT.

DNA for the CDR3: TGTGCCAGTCGACCCGGGGCGACGTCTAACTATGGCTACACCTTC. Its translation: CASRPGATSNYGYTF. The V gene is TRBV7-8, the J gene TRBJ1-2; weak D call: TRBD1 (5 bases). The CDR3 is made up of 15 amino acids. Germline loops: CDR1 SGHVS, CDR2 FQNEAQ. The ends were cut back, 9 bases at V and 0 bases at J, with 17 bases in the middle. The full variable domain, rest sourced from reference TRBV7-8 and TRBJ1-2, is GAGVSQSPRYKVAKRGQDVALRCDPISGHVSLFWYQQALGQGPEFLTYFQNEAQLDKSGLPSDRFFAERPEGSVSTLKIQRTQQEDSAVYLCASRPGATSNYGYTFGSGTRLTVV.

V and J are TRBV28 and TRBJ2-7, with a tentative D call TRBD2 (6 bases). Germline V lookup: CDR1 MDHEN, CDR2 SYDVKM. Trimming removed 5 bases at V and 11 bases at J, with 16 bases between. The CDR3 has 12 amino acids. As DNA, the CDR3 is TGTGCCAGCAGTCCTCCGCGGGGCCCCGAGTACTTC. Its protein product is CASSPPRGPEYF. The full variable domain, rest sourced from reference TRBV28 and TRBJ2-7, is DVKVTQSSRYLVKRTGEKVFLECVQDMDHENMFWYRQDPGLGLRLIYFSYDVKMKEKGDIPEGYSVSREKKERFSLILESASTNQTSMYLCASSPPRGPEYFGPGTRLTVT.

The chain recombines TRBV19 with TRBJ1-5; no clear D. Deletions cut 2 bases from V and 7 bases from J, with 9 bases between. This CDR3 has 13 residues. The germline gives CDR1 LNHDA, CDR2 SQIVND (reference sequence). CDR3 DNA: TGTGCCAGTAGTATAATAAACACACAGCCCCAGCATTTT. Translation: CASSIINTQPQHF.

The chain recombines TRBV27 with TRBJ2-5, with 7 nucleotides matching TRBD2. The V gene's germline CDR1 is MNHEY and CDR2 SMNVEV (reference sequence). V was clipped by 7 bases and J by 3 bases; unmatched bases: 17. The CDR3 is 17 residues long. The CDR3 DNA reads TGTGCCAGCACTCTAGGGGAGGGTCGGCCCCCAAAAGAGACCCAGTACTTC. It specifies CASTLGEGRPPKETQYF.

This sequence joins TRBV13 and TRBJ2-2; D ambiguous. The CDR3 is 16 residues long. Between the trimmed V and J ends, which lost 4 bases and 7 bases, there was a span of 19 bases. CDR1 is PRHDT and CDR2 is FYEKMQ in the germline V gene (reference sequence). The DNA of the CDR3 is TGTGCCAGCAGCTCCCAGCCGTTGGGGATGGTCGGGGAGCTGTTTTTT. Translated: CASSSQPLGMVGELFF.

The chain joins TRBV27 to TRBJ2-7; D ambiguous. Germline-derived CDR1 and CDR2 are MNHEY and SMNVEV (reference sequence). The V end was cut by 6 bases, the J end by 5 bases, with 17 bases between. CDR3 size: 14 residues. DNA for the CDR3: TGTGCCAGCAGCCCGATCACTCAAAACCACGAGCAGTACTTC. It specifies CASSPITQNHEQYF.

Regarding this clone: Relative to the germline gene, one junction end is altered; a read error may explain this. This chain joins TRBV7-8 and TRBJ2-1; weak D call: TRBD2 (5 bases). Germline V gives CDR1 SGHVS, CDR2 FQNEAQ. CDR3 size: 14 residues. The DNA for the CDR3 is TGTGCCAGCACCTTAGTCTCGGGGTGGGGTGAGCAGTTCTTC. Encoded protein: CASTLVSGWGEQFF.

The genes are TRBV28 and TRBJ2-7; weak D call: TRBD1 (6 bases). V was pared by 3 bases and J by 7 bases, with 16 bases between. CDR1 is MDHEN and CDR2 is SYDVKM in the germline V gene. This CDR3 spans 14 amino acids. In DNA, the CDR3 is TGTGCCAGCAGTTTCGTACAGGGAATAAATGAGCAGTACTTC. Residues: CASSFVQGINEQYF.

This sequence joins TRBV5-4 and TRBJ2-1, with D unresolved. The CDR3 has 12 amino acids. V lost 0 bases and J lost 8, with 6 bases in between. The germline V gene encodes CDR1 SGHNT and CDR2 YYREEE (reference sequence). The chain's CDR3 is CASSLGKDEQFF. In nucleotides, the CDR3 is TGTGCCAGCAGCTTGGGTAAGGATGAGCAGTTCTTC.

The chain uses TRBV6-5 and TRBJ2-3, with 7 bases identical to TRBD2. V dropped 2 bases and J dropped 3; count of bases not matched to a gene: 5. This CDR3 region has 15 residues. CDR1 is MNHEY and CDR2 is SVGAGI in the germline V gene. The CDR3 nucleotides read TGTGCCAGCAGTTACACGGGGGGTCTAACAGATACGCAGTATTTT. Encoded protein: CASSYTGGLTDTQYF.

The rearrangement joins TRBV5-4 to TRBJ2-5; no reliable D call. V was pared by 1 base and J by 5 bases, with 6 bases between. The CDR3 totals 12 residues. Germline-derived CDR1 and CDR2 are SGHNT and YYREEE (reference sequence). This CDR3 reads CASSLPRETQYF. The CDR3 DNA sequence: TGTGCCAGCAGCTTGCCGAGGGAGACCCAGTACTTC.

The gene calls are TRBV9 and TRBJ2-2; maybe TRBD1 (5 bases). Germline assignment: CDR1 SGDLS and CDR2 YYNGEE. The CDR3 runs 12 residues. V dropped 4 bases and J dropped 6 bases, with 7 bases sitting between them. The CDR3 reads CASSTGAGELFF. The CDR3, as DNA: TGTGCCAGCAGCACAGGTGCCGGGGAGCTGTTTTTT.

V and J are TRBV28 and TRBJ2-7; D possibly corresponds to TRBD2 (5 bases). The CDR3 is 13 amino acids. CDR1 MDHEN and CDR2 SYDVKM come from the germline V gene. V lost 8 bases, J lost 5 bases, and 16 bases lay in between. The CDR3 protein is CASFQRGINEQYF. CDR3 DNA sequence: TGTGCCAGCTTCCAGCGAGGGATCAACGAGCAGTACTTC.

The chain combines TRBV6-6 with TRBJ2-3; a weak D match, TRBD2 (7 bases). Between the trimmed V and J ends, which lost 2 bases and 3 bases, there was a span of 9 bases. Germline V gives CDR1 MNHNY, CDR2 SVGAGI (reference sequence). The CDR3 sequence is 14 residues long. CDR3 coding DNA: TGTGCCAGCAGTTACGGGAGGGGGACAGATACGCAGTATTTT. Protein sequence: CASSYGRGTDTQYF.

This clone occurred once. The chain combines TRBV5-5 with TRBJ2-7; D is perhaps TRBD1 or TRBD2 (6 bases each). The CDR3 totals 15 residues. Trimming took off 4 bases at V and 3 bases at J, with 17 bases between the two ends. Germline-derived CDR1 and CDR2 are SGHKS and YYEKEE (reference sequence). The CDR3 is CASSPDGGQDYEQYF. CDR3 coding DNA: TGTGCCAGCAGCCCAGACGGGGGCCAGGACTACGAGCAGTACTTC.

In its sample, this clone was seen a few times. The V gene is TRBV7-8, the J gene TRBJ2-7; D unresolved. The V end lost 2 bases, the J end lost 0 bases, and 5 bases lay between the germline ends. CDR3 length: 13 residues. Germline V lookup: CDR1 SGHVS, CDR2 FQNEAQ. The CDR3 coding sequence is TGTGCCAGCAGCTTACAGCTCTCCTACGAGCAGTACTTC. It is translated as CASSLQLSYEQYF.

This clone has just one count. The CDR3 bases are TGTGCCAGCAGTTTAGGGGTGCAGGACGAGCAGTACTTC. Translated, it gives CASSLGVQDEQYF. V gene TRBV6-6 combines with J gene TRBJ2-7; D perhaps matches TRBD1 (5 bases). V was shortened by 4 bases and J by 5 bases, with 12 bases between the two germline ends. The CDR3 spans 13 residues. Germline CDR1 and CDR2: MNHNY and SVGAGI (reference sequence).

This clone has just a few counts. The V call is TRBV4-1, the J call TRBJ2-1; a weak D match, TRBD2 (6 bases). With 4 bases removed from V and 8 bases from J, the gap between germline ends came to 12 bases. CDR1 is MGHRA and CDR2 is YSYEKL in the germline V gene. This CDR3 spans 13 amino acids. The CDR3 protein is CASSPTRRDEQFF. CDR3 coding DNA: TGCGCCAGCAGCCCAACTAGGAGGGATGAGCAGTTCTTC.

J is TRBJ2-7 and V is TRBV19; 7 bases align to TRBD2. V was pared by 5 bases and J by 7 bases, with 11 bases of the junction left unmatched. The length of the CDR3 is 14 residues. Germline V gene sequence: CDR1 LNHDA, CDR2 SQIVND (reference sequence). The DNA of the CDR3 is TGTGCCAGTAGTCCCCTGGGAGGGTCGGGGGAGCAGTACTTC. Protein product: CASSPLGGSGEQYF.

The CDR3 DNA sequence: TGTGCCAGCAGTGGCGTTTCCGATGAGCAGTTCTTC. It specifies CASSGVSDEQFF. The V gene is TRBV27, the J gene TRBJ2-1, with unresolved D. The CDR3 length is 12 residues. Trimming took 5 bases from V and 8 from J, leaving 10 bases between them. The germline gives CDR1 MNHEY, CDR2 SMNVEV (reference sequence).

Written as DNA, the CDR3 is TGTGCCAGCAGGCTGACCGGGACTGCACCGCGAGGGCAGTACTTC. This gives the protein CASRLTGTAPRGQYF. The V and J genes are TRBV14 and TRBJ2-7; possible D gene TRBD2, 6 bases. This CDR3 comprises 15 residues. V lost 6 bases and J lost 9, with 24 bases in between. Germline V CDR1 and CDR2: SGHDN, FVKESK.